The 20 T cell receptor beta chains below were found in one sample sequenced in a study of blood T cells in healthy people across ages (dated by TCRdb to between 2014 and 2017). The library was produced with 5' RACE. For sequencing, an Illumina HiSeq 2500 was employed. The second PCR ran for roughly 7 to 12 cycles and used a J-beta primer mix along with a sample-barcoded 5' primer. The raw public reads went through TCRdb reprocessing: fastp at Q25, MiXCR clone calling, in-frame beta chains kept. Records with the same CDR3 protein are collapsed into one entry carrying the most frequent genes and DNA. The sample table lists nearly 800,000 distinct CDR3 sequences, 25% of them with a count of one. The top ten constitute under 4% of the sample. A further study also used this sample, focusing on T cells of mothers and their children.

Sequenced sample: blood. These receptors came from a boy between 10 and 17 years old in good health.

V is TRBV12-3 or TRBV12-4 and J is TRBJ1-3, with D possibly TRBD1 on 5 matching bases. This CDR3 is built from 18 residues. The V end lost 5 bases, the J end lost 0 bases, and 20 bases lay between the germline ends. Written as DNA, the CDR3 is TGTGCCAGCAGTCTGACTCGGGACTTCACAAGCTCTGGAAACACCATATATTTT. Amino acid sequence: CASSLTRDFTSSGNTIYF.

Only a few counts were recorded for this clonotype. This CDR3 reads CASSLAVPRTGSYEQYF. The CDR3 DNA reads TGTGCCAGCAGCTTAGCTGTCCCTCGGACTGGCTCCTACGAGCAGTACTTC. The V and J genes are TRBV7-9 and TRBJ2-7; possible D gene TRBD2, 5 bases. Per germline, CDR1 SEHNR and CDR2 FQNEAQ (reference sequence). The CDR3 runs to 17 residues. The V and J ends lost 0 bases and 0 bases respectively, with 15 bases between them.

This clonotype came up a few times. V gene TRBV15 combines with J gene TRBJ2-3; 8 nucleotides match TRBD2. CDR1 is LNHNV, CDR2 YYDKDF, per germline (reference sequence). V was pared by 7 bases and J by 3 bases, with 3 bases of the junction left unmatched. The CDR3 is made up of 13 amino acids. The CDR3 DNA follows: TGTGCCACCACCCAGCGGGAGACAGATACGCAGTATTTT. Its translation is CATTQRETDTQYF.

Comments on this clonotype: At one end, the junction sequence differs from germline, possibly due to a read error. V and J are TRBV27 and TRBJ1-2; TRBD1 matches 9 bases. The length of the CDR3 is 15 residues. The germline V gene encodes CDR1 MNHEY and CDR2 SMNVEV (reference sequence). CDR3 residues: CASSRRTGEDYGYTF. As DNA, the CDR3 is TGCGCCAGCAGCCGGCGGACAGGGGAGGACTATGGCTACACCTTC.

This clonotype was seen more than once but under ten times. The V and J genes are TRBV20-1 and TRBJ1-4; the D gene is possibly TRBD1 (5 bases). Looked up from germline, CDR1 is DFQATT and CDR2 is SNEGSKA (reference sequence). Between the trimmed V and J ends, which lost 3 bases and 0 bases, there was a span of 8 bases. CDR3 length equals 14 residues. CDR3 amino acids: CSARSGATNEKLFF. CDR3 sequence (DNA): TGCAGTGCTAGGTCGGGGGCAACTAATGAAAAACTGTTTTTT.

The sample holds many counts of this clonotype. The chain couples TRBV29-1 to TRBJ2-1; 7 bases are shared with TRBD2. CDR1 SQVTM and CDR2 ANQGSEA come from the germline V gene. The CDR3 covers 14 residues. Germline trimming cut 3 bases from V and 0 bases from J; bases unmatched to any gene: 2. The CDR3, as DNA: TGCAGCGTTGAGCGGGGGAGCTCCTACAATGAGCAGTTCTTC. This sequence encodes CSVERGSSYNEQFF.

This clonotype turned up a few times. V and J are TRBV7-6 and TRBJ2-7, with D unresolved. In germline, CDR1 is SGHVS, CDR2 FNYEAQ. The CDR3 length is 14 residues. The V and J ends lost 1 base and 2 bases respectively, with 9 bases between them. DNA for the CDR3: TGTGCCAGCAGCTTAGAGATCCATCCCTACGAGCAGTACTTC. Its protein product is CASSLEIHPYEQYF.

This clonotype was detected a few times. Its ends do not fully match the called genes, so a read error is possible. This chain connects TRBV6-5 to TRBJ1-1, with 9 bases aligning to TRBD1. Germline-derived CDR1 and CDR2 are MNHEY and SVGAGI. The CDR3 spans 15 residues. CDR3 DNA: TGTGCCTGCAGTTACTCGGGACAGGGCATCACTGAAGCTTTCTTT. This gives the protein CACSYSGQGITEAFF.

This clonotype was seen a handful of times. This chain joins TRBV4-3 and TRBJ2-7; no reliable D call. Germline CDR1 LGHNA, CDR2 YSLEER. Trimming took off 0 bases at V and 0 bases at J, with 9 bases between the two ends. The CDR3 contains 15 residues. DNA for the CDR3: TGCGCCAGCAGCCAAGATCTGCCCGACTCCTACGAGCAGTACTTC. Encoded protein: CASSQDLPDSYEQYF.

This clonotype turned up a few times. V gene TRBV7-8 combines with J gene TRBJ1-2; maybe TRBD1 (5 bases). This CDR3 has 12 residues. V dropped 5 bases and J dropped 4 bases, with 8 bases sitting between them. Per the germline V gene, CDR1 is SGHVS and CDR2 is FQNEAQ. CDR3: CASSEGIYGYTF. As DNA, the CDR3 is TGTGCCAGCAGCGAGGGGATCTATGGCTACACCTTC.

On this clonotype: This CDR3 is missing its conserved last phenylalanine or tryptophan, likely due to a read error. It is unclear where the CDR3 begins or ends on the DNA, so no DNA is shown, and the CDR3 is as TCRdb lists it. CDR3 sequence reads: CATSRGPIRRI. The chain combines TRBV15 with TRBJ2-1; the table gives TRBD2 as D, unverified against the DNA. The CDR3 adds up to 11 amino acids, both ends counted. Germline V lookup: CDR1 LNHNV, CDR2 YYDKDF (reference sequence).

CDR3: CASSLDRDYLSEQYF. In nucleotides, the CDR3 is TGCGCCAGCAGCTTGGACCGGGACTACCTTTCCGAGCAGTACTTC. The J gene is TRBJ2-7, the V gene TRBV5-1; 7 bases are shared with TRBD2. The V and J ends lost 0 bases and 6 bases, in that order; junction bases with no gene match: 9. Per the germline V gene, CDR1 is SGHRS and CDR2 is YFSETQ. This CDR3 has 15 amino acids.

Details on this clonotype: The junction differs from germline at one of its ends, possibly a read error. CDR3 DNA sequence: TGCGCTAGCAGCCAAGGGGCAGGATTGATGGACAAGCAGTACTTC. It is translated as CASSQGAGLMDKQYF. This chain joins TRBV4-3 and TRBJ2-7; maybe TRBD1 (5 bases). The CDR3 has 15 amino acids. The germline CDR1 and CDR2 sequences are LGHNA and YSLEER.

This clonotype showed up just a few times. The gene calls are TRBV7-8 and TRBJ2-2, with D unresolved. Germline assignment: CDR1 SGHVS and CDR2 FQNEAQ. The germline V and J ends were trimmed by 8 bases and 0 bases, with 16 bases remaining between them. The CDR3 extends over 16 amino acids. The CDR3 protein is CASSGNGFANTGELFF. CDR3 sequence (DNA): TGTGCCAGCTCCGGAAATGGATTCGCGAACACCGGGGAGCTGTTTTTT.

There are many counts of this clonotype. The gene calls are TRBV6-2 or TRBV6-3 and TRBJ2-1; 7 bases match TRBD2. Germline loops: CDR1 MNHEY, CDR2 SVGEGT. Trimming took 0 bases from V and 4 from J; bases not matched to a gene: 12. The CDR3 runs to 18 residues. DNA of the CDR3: TGTGCCAGCAGTTACTCCCCTTTCCCGGGGGGAATTTACAATGAGCAGTTCTTC. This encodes CASSYSPFPGGIYNEQFF.

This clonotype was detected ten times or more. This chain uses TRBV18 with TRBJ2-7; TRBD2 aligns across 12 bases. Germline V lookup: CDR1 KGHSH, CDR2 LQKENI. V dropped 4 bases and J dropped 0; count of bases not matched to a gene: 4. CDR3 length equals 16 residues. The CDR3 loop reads CASSLPGLAGSYEQYF. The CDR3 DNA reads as TGTGCCAGCTCACTACCGGGACTAGCGGGCTCCTACGAGCAGTACTTC.

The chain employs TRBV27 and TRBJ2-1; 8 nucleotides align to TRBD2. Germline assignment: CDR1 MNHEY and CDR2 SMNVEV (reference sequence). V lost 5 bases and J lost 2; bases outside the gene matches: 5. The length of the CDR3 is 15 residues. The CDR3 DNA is TGTGCCAGCAGTGAGGGCGGGAGGACCTACAATGAGCAGTTCTTC. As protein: CASSEGGRTYNEQFF.

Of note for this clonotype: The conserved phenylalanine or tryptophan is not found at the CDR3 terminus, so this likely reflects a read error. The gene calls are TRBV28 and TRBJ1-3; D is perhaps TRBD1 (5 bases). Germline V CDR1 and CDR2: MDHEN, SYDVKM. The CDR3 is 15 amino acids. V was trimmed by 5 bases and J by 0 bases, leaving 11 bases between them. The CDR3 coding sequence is TGTGCCAGCAGTGCGGGGCCCCGCTCTGGAAACACCATATATCTT. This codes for CASSAGPRSGNTIYL.

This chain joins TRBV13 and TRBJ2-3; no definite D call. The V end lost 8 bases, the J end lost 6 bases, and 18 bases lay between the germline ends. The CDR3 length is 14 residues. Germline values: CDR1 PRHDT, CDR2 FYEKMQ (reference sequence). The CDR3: CASGTPHLGDTQYF. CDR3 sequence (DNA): TGTGCCAGCGGAACTCCCCATCTCGGCGATACGCAGTATTTT.

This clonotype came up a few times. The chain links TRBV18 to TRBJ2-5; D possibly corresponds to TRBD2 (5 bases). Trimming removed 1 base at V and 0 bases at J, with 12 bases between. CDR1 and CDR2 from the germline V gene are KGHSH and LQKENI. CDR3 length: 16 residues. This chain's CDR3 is CASSPRPEEYQETQYF. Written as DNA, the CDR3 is TGTGCCAGCTCACCACGGCCGGAGGAGTACCAAGAGACCCAGTACTTC.